Listed here is a single T cell receptor (beta chain). The CDR3 length is 16 residues. V lost 8 bases to trimming and J lost 4 bases; unmatched junction nucleotides: 15. The germline V gene has CDR1 SNHLY and CDR2 FYNNEI. This sample stems from a study of blood T cell repertoires in COVID-19. The data were produced by immunoSEQ multiplex PCR, yet TCRdb's version contains in-frame clones alone and is incomplete. The sample lists about 480,000 clones; approximately 88% were seen once. The clonotype comes from a woman in her forties or fifties with COVID-19, enrolled during active disease. The sequenced sample was peripheral blood. The chain links TRBV2 to TRBJ1-1; TRBD1 matches 8 bases. CDR3 protein: CASLPLGQGAGTEAFF. The CDR3 nucleotides read TGTGCCAGCTTACCTTTGGGGCAGGGGGCGGGCACTGAAGCTTTCTTT.